Below, 5 T cell receptor beta chains from the same sample are listed, as sequenced in a study of T cells in Graves' hyperthyroidism and ophthalmopathy. The TCR beta CDR3 regions underwent amplification using RNA transcripts as the source. The HTBI set primed first-round TCR CDR3 RT-PCR. From the multiplex PCR reads, TCRdb called clonotypes with MiXCR, one entry per CDR3 protein. Among about 740,000 distinct CDR3 sequences, 12% to 15% were seen once, and the ten largest hold roughly a tenth. Specimen: blood. The receptors stem from a woman aged 18-29 years with Graves' hyperthyroidism.

This clonotype was seen repeatedly, ten times or more. The chain carries TRBV13 and TRBJ2-1, with D perhaps TRBD1 or TRBD2 (6 bases each). Germline lookup yields CDR1 PRHDT and CDR2 FYEKMQ (reference sequence). The CDR3 has 12 amino acids. Between the trimmed V and J ends, which lost 4 bases and 9 bases, there was a span of 10 bases. CDR3 amino acids: CASSSPGAEQFF. The CDR3 nucleotides are TGTGCCAGCAGCTCACCGGGGGCTGAGCAGTTCTTC.

This clonotype was recorded a few times. A read error is possible here, since a much larger clone lies one base away. This chain joins TRBV6-2 or TRBV6-3 and TRBJ1-5; D not certain. V was clipped by 2 bases and J by 0 bases, with 5 bases between them. The CDR3 length is 14 residues. Germline V gene data show CDR1 as MNHEY and CDR2 as SVGEGT. The CDR3 DNA sequence: TGTGCCAGCAGTTACCTCGATAGCAATCAGCCCCAGCATTTT. Protein: CASSYLDSNQPQHF.

This clonotype was counted at least ten times. This chain uses TRBV28 with TRBJ2-1; 7 bases fit TRBD2. The J segment lost 9 bases and the V segment lost 5 bases, leaving 13 bases of the junction unmatched. Germline V lookup: CDR1 MDHEN, CDR2 SYDVKM. The CDR3 has 15 amino acids. The CDR3 nucleotides are TGTGCCAGCAGTCCCCGAAAGGGAGGGCCGGTTGAGCAGTTCTTC. Its protein is CASSPRKGGPVEQFF.

Only a few counts were recorded for this clonotype. V is TRBV7-3 and J is TRBJ2-1; 9 bases line up with TRBD2. The CDR3 loop spans 18 amino acids. Germline-derived CDR1 and CDR2 are SGHTA and FQGTGA. V was pared by 0 bases and J by 6 bases, with 12 bases of the junction left unmatched. In DNA, the CDR3 is TGTGCCAGCAGCTTAACGCGAGAACTAGCGGGTCCCCCCAATGAGCAGTTCTTC. It yields the protein CASSLTRELAGPPNEQFF.

V is TRBV27 and J is TRBJ2-2, with 9 bases that match TRBD2. Germline V gene data show CDR1 as MNHEY and CDR2 as SMNVEV (reference sequence). V trimming: 1 base; J trimming: 5 bases; junction bases outside the gene matches: 5. This CDR3 has 16 amino acids. In DNA form, the CDR3 reads TGTGCCAGCAGTTTATTCGCGGGAGGGAGTACCGGGGAGCTGTTTTTT. Translating it yields CASSLFAGGSTGELFF.